These T cell receptor beta chains were read from a single sample in a study of post-analysis software for immune sequencing data. Using its own MiXCR run on the PCR reads, TCRdb lists one record per CDR3 protein. Altogether a few hundred thousand distinct CDR3 sequences are present, 36% being singletons, with the ten largest covering around 5%. Material: blood. These receptors came from a girl aged 5-17 years with multiple sclerosis. Each CDR3 is given with its conserved first and last residue. The order of the fields is CDR3 protein, J gene, V gene.

cdr3_aa: CASSPLAGGKNEQFF
j_call: TRBJ2-1
v_call: TRBV5-1

cdr3_aa: CASSQVPAGPLNYGYTF
j_call: TRBJ1-2
v_call: TRBV4-2

cdr3_aa: CASSLQNTEAFF
j_call: TRBJ1-1
v_call: TRBV13

cdr3_aa: CASSPVRNQPQHF
j_call: TRBJ1-5
v_call: TRBV6-5

cdr3_aa: CATSDRNRAQETQYF
j_call: TRBJ2-5
v_call: TRBV24-1

cdr3_aa: CSASSLTADNEKLFF
j_call: TRBJ1-4
v_call: TRBV20-1

cdr3_aa: CSARDRPGHGGNPPQHF
j_call: TRBJ1-5
v_call: TRBV20-1

cdr3_aa: CASSLLGGNTQYF
j_call: TRBJ2-3
v_call: TRBV28

cdr3_aa: CASSLRGLAGETQYF
j_call: TRBJ2-5
v_call: TRBV7-3

cdr3_aa: CASSQDGGGGREQFF
j_call: TRBJ2-1
v_call: TRBV4-2

cdr3_aa: CASSSPLTGINSPLHF
j_call: TRBJ1-6
v_call: TRBV7-2

cdr3_aa: CASSQQNLIGTDTQYF
j_call: TRBJ2-3
v_call: TRBV4-1

cdr3_aa: CSGVRQANYEQYF
j_call: TRBJ2-7
v_call: TRBV20-1

cdr3_aa: CASTGTGGHNEQFF
j_call: TRBJ2-1
v_call: TRBV5-1

cdr3_aa: CASSRSSGSYNEQFF
j_call: TRBJ2-1
v_call: TRBV2

cdr3_aa: CASSYGTAVGQPQHF
j_call: TRBJ1-5
v_call: TRBV6-2/TRBV6-3

cdr3_aa: CSAKRGPDGYTF
j_call: TRBJ1-2
v_call: TRBV20-1

cdr3_aa: CASSLRGWRESPDTQYF
j_call: TRBJ2-3
v_call: TRBV11-2

cdr3_aa: CASSGLAGGPEETQYF
j_call: TRBJ2-5
v_call: TRBV12-3/TRBV12-4

cdr3_aa: CASSLQGGQETQYF
j_call: TRBJ2-5
v_call: TRBV5-1

cdr3_aa: CAGSEFGTGPTEAFF
j_call: TRBJ1-1
v_call: TRBV6-1

cdr3_aa: CASSYLADTSTDTQYF
j_call: TRBJ2-3
v_call: TRBV5-6

cdr3_aa: CASRQNRRTTEAFF
j_call: TRBJ1-1
v_call: TRBV12-3/TRBV12-4

cdr3_aa: CASSTLAGAKSSYNEQFF
j_call: TRBJ2-1
v_call: TRBV3-1

cdr3_aa: CASRFPFPTSGILPYEQYF
j_call: TRBJ2-7
v_call: TRBV7-2

cdr3_aa: CASSSSGTAWNEQFF
j_call: TRBJ2-1
v_call: TRBV18

cdr3_aa: CASSYTRSEAFF
j_call: TRBJ1-1
v_call: TRBV6-6

cdr3_aa: CASKHATGTGELFF
j_call: TRBJ2-2
v_call: TRBV3-1

cdr3_aa: CASSFNTGDNSPLHF
j_call: TRBJ1-6
v_call: TRBV27